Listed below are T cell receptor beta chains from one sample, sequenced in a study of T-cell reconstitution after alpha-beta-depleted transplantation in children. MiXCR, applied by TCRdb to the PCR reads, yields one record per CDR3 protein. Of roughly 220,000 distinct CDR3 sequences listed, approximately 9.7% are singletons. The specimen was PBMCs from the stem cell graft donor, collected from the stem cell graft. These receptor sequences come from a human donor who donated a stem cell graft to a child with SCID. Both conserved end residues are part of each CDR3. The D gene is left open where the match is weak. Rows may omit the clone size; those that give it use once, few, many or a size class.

CSALQGLTDTQYF TGCAGTGCCCTACAGGGGCTCACAGATACGCAGTATTTT TRBJ2-3 TRBV20-1 TRBD1 many
CAISGGNMTQYF TGTGCCATCAGCGGGGGCAACATGACCCAGTACTTC TRBJ2-5 TRBV10-3 NA many
CSASGGTLGAFF TGCAGTGCCAGCGGTGGAACACTTGGAGCTTTCTTT TRBJ1-1 TRBV20-1 NA many
CASSSRAGEGEQFF TGCGCCAGCAGCTCCCGGGCCGGGGAGGGTGAGCAGTTCTTC TRBJ2-1 TRBV5-1 TRBD2 many
CASSYPRTGELFF TGTGCCAGCAGCTACCCGAGGACCGGGGAGCTGTTTTTT TRBJ2-2 TRBV7-2 NA many
CASSWDEGGGSYEQYF TGCGCCAGCAGCTGGGACGAGGGTGGGGGCTCCTACGAGCAGTACTTC TRBJ2-7 TRBV5-1 NA many
CASTSRVHTDTQYF TGTGCCAGTACTAGCCGGGTCCACACAGATACGCAGTATTTT TRBJ2-3 TRBV19 NA NA
CASSPEGQGGNQPQHF TGCGCCAGCAGCCCCGAAGGACAGGGCGGGAATCAGCCCCAGCATTTT TRBJ1-5 TRBV5-1 TRBD1 many
CASSLGPVTGELFF TGTGCCAGCAGCTTAGGGCCAGTCACCGGGGAGCTGTTTTTT TRBJ2-2 TRBV7-3 NA many
CASSEDERGVSYEQYF TGTGCCAGCAGTGAAGATGAGCGGGGCGTCTCCTACGAGCAGTACTTC TRBJ2-7 TRBV25-1 TRBD2 NA
CASSLDPVRTEKLFF TGTGCCAGCAGCTTAGATCCCGTCCGGACTGAAAAACTGTTTTTT TRBJ1-4 TRBV5-6 NA many
CASSSYRVVWDGYTF TGTGCCAGCAGTTCGTACAGGGTCGTCTGGGATGGCTACACCTTC TRBJ1-2 TRBV12-3/TRBV12-4 NA many
CSARDLREIPSQQGTPYEQYF TGCAGTGCTAGAGATCTACGGGAGATCCCTTCACAACAGGGAACTCCCTACGAGCAGTACTTC TRBJ2-7 TRBV20-1 NA many
CASSQRGGTEQYF TGTGCCAGCAGTCAAAGGGGTGGGACGGAGCAGTACTTC TRBJ2-7 TRBV12-3/TRBV12-4 NA once